This T cell receptor beta chain was sequenced during a study of blood T cell repertoires in COVID-19. Study at large: COVID-19 samples from acute and convalescent phases originated in the United States, Italy and Spain. PBMCs, B-cell-depleted T cells, or T cells were the source of the cDNA or gDNA that made up the material.

Original methodology: Nucleated cell counts were estimated from reference gene primer amplification. Produced via immunoSEQ multiplex PCR; TCRdb's table is partial and in-frame only. From that table come the V and J calls and clone size; the DNA was used to work out D and trimming. The data show about 150,000 clones, around four fifths seen once. The CDR3 has 14 residues. Germline CDR1 and CDR2: MNHEY and SVGAGI. V was trimmed by 6 bases and J by 3 bases, leaving 14 bases between them. This receptor was obtained from a woman aged 40 to 50 with active or convalescent COVID-19. This chain joins TRBV6-5 and TRBJ2-5; weak D call: TRBD1 (6 bases). Specimen: peripheral blood. CDR3 nucleotide sequence: TGTGCCAGCAGCTTGGGACAAGTTGAAGAGACCCAGTACTTC. Translating it yields CASSLGQVEETQYF.